This is a list of T cell receptor beta chains from one sample in a study of identical twins. TCRdb re-called the 5' RACE reads with MiXCR, one entry per CDR3 protein. The sample holds about 150,000 distinct CDR3 sequences, roughly 3.5% seen once. Sequenced material: memory T cells sorted from blood. All receptors come from a man between 18 and 35 years old in good health. CDR3s include the opening cysteine and the closing phenylalanine or tryptophan. A D gene is named only where the DNA matches it firmly. For some rows the clone size is stated as once, few or many, or as a class when expanded; others skip it.

>many|-|TRBJ2-7|TRBV4-3
CASSQGRGPDYEQYF
TGCGCCAGCAGCCAAGGAAGGGGACCCGATTACGAGCAGTACTTC
>many|TRBD1|TRBJ2-4|TRBV12-5
CASGPGTGDIQYF
TGTGCTAGTGGTCCCGGGACAGGGGACATTCAGTACTTC
>few|TRBD2|TRBJ2-3|TRBV20-1
CSAPGLQSDTQYF
TGCAGTGCTCCGGGACTACAATCAGATACGCAGTATTTT
>many|-|TRBJ2-6|TRBV5-1
CASSLLVSGEGANVLTF
TGCGCCAGCAGCTTGTTAGTGTCGGGGGAAGGGGCCAACGTCCTGACTTTC
>medium-sized|-|TRBJ1-2|TRBV27
CASSLARDYGYTF
TGTGCCAGCAGTTTAGCACGGGACTATGGCTACACCTTC
>many|TRBD2|TRBJ2-1|TRBV14
CASSQVAGLVSNNEQFF
TGTGCCAGCAGCCAAGTGGCAGGACTAGTCTCTAACAATGAGCAGTTCTTC
>few|-|TRBJ2-1|TRBV19
CASREGTPLKSSYNEQFF
TGTGCCAGTAGAGAGGGGACTCCACTAAAGAGCTCCTACAATGAGCAGTTCTTC
>many|-|TRBJ1-5|TRBV7-3
CASTMRADTAFSNQPQHF
TGTGCCAGCACTATGAGGGCGGATACCGCCTTTAGCAATCAGCCCCAGCATTTT
>many|-|TRBJ2-7|TRBV20-1
CSASDGYEQYF
TGCAGTGCTTCGGACGGTTACGAGCAGTACTTC
>many|TRBD1|TRBJ1-2|TRBV20-1
CSAPGGGYTF
TGCAGTGCTCCAGGGGGTGGCTACACCTTC
>many|TRBD2|TRBJ2-3|TRBV5-6
CASSLAGIYTDTQYF
TGTGCCAGCAGCTTAGCGGGAATATACACAGATACGCAGTATTTT
>many|TRBD1|TRBJ2-7|TRBV20-1
CSAPPPGTGEQYF
TGCAGTGCTCCCCCTCCCGGGACAGGGGAGCAGTACTTC
>many|-|TRBJ2-1|TRBV29-1
CSVEEAGQQFF
TGCAGCGTTGAAGAGGCGGGTCAACAGTTCTTC
>many|TRBD2|TRBJ2-3|TRBV10-3
CAISDPTSDTDTQYF
TGTGCCATCAGTGACCCGACTAGCGACACAGATACGCAGTATTTT
>many|-|TRBJ2-5|TRBV18
CASSRGVNQETQYF
TGTGCCAGCTCGCGCGGGGTAAACCAAGAGACCCAGTACTTC
>many|-|TRBJ1-1|TRBV10-3
CAISPTGLNTEAFF
TGTGCCATCAGCCCTACAGGACTCAACACTGAAGCTTTCTTT
>few|-|TRBJ2-5|TRBV5-1
CASSQDSLGPKYF
TGCGCCAGCAGCCAGGACAGCCTCGGCCCCAAGTACTTC
>many|TRBD1|TRBJ2-5|TRBV3-1
CASSRDREGTQYF
TGTGCCAGCAGCCGCGACAGGGAAGGGACCCAGTACTTC
>many|-|TRBJ2-1|TRBV6-2/TRBV6-3
CASSTGNEQFF
TGTGCCAGCTCTACGGGGAATGAGCAGTTCTTC
>few|TRBD1|TRBJ1-4|TRBV18
CASSPGQGLNF
TGTGCCAGCTCACCTGGACAGGGGCTGAACTTT
>many|-|TRBJ1-1|TRBV5-6
CASSLGPGLNTEAFF
TGTGCCAGCAGCTTGGGACCGGGGTTGAACACTGAAGCTTTCTTT
>many|TRBD2|TRBJ2-3|TRBV10-2
CASRLAGDGDTQYF
TGCGCCAGCAGACTAGCGGGAGATGGAGATACGCAGTATTTT
>many|TRBD2|TRBJ2-7|TRBV10-3
CAISESTRGRGLRQYF
TGTGCCATCAGTGAGTCGACTCGCGGGAGAGGTCTAAGGCAGTACTTC
>-|-|TRBJ1-1|TRBV30
CAWSGPPTGWQLNTEAFF
TGTGCCTGGAGCGGACCCCCGACCGGGTGGCAACTGAACACTGAAGCTTTCTTT
>many|-|TRBJ2-1|TRBV27
CASSLSVRAGSYNEQFF
TGTGCCAGCAGTTTATCGGTCCGGGCAGGGTCCTACAATGAGCAGTTCTTC
>many|TRBD2|TRBJ2-1|TRBV4-3
CASSPGTSGRESYNEQFF
TGCGCCAGCAGCCCTGGGACTAGCGGGAGGGAGTCCTACAATGAGCAGTTCTTC
>-|-|TRBJ2-7|TRBV28
CASSLGAHGTYEQYF
TGTGCCAGCAGTTTGGGGGCTCACGGGACCTACGAGCAGTACTTC
>many|TRBD1|TRBJ2-3|TRBV19
CASGQGFPTDTQYF
TGTGCCAGTGGACAGGGGTTCCCCACAGATACGCAGTATTTT
>many|-|TRBJ2-3|TRBV7-2
CASSPRQGGSTDTQYF
TGTGCCAGCAGCCCGCGACAGGGAGGTAGTACAGATACGCAGTATTTT
>many|-|TRBJ1-5|TRBV19
CASSINTAGQPQHF
TGTGCCAGTAGTATAAATACAGCCGGGCAGCCCCAGCATTTT
>many|TRBD1|TRBJ2-5|TRBV29-1
CSTSDRGEGTQYF
TGCAGCACATCGGACAGGGGTGAAGGGACCCAGTACTTC
>many|-|TRBJ1-2|TRBV24-1
CATSDSPAGDYGYTF
TGTGCCACCAGTGATTCCCCCGCAGGGGACTATGGCTACACCTTC
>many|-|TRBJ2-2|TRBV5-6
CASSLGGRSSNTGELFF
TGTGCCAGCAGCTTGGGGGGACGGAGTTCGAACACCGGGGAGCTGTTTTTT
>-|-|TRBJ2-2|TRBV11-3
CAGSQGAGELFF
TGTGCCGGCAGCCAGGGTGCCGGGGAGCTGTTTTTT
>many|TRBD2|TRBJ2-1|TRBV5-1
CASSLPAGGFNEQFF
TGCGCCAGCAGCTTGCCAGCGGGAGGGTTCAATGAGCAGTTCTTC
>many|-|TRBJ2-1|TRBV7-6
CASSLRPAERGDEQFF
TGTGCCAGCAGCTTGAGGCCGGCGGAGAGAGGCGATGAGCAGTTCTTC
>many|-|TRBJ2-5|TRBV7-9
CASSSVGGGTQYF
TGTGCCAGCAGCTCCGTTGGGGGAGGAACCCAGTACTTC
>many|TRBD1|TRBJ1-5|TRBV5-1
CARGQGNSNQPQHF
TGCGCCAGGGGACAGGGGAATAGCAATCAGCCCCAGCATTTT
>many|TRBD1|TRBJ2-1|TRBV12-5
CASGSGQVPEQFF
TGTGCTAGTGGCTCAGGACAGGTTCCCGAGCAGTTCTTC
>many|-|TRBJ1-2|TRBV6-1
CASSEAGTTGYTF
TGTGCCAGCAGTGAGGCGGGGACCACTGGCTACACCTTC
>many|TRBD2|TRBJ2-4|TRBV14
CASSNHPPGRARKNIQYF
TGTGCCAGCAGCAACCATCCTCCAGGGAGGGCCCGGAAAAACATTCAGTACTTC
>many|-|TRBJ1-1|TRBV12-3/TRBV12-4
CASSPTLGRRNTEAFF
TGTGCCAGCAGCCCTACCCTGGGACGGAGGAACACTGAAGCTTTCTTT
>many|-|TRBJ2-4|TRBV20-1
CSAREWGESKNIQYF
TGCAGTGCTAGAGAATGGGGGGAGTCAAAAAACATTCAGTACTTC
>many|-|TRBJ2-7|TRBV7-2
CASRDPGGFLYEQYF
TGTGCCAGCAGAGACCCGGGCGGTTTCCTCTACGAGCAGTACTTC
>many|-|TRBJ2-1|TRBV20-1
CSAALGRGAHNEQFF
TGCAGTGCTGCTTTGGGGAGGGGGGCCCACAATGAGCAGTTCTTC
>many|-|TRBJ2-7|TRBV15
CATSTIIGGEQYF
TGTGCCACCAGCACCATCATTGGGGGCGAGCAGTACTTC
>many|-|TRBJ2-4|TRBV29-1
CSVRGGTRQNIQYF
TGCAGCGTCCGTGGGGGGACAAGGCAAAACATTCAGTACTTC
>few|-|TRBJ2-3|TRBV24-1
CATSDDAGTLLTDTQYF
TGTGCCACCAGTGATGACGCCGGGACTTTATTGACAGATACGCAGTATTTT
>-|TRBD2|TRBJ2-7|TRBV20-1
CSARDSGSSDEQYF
TGCAGTGCTAGAGATAGCGGGAGCTCGGACGAGCAGTACTTC
>many|TRBD2|TRBJ2-1|TRBV20-1
CSAHPLAGGLNEQFF
TGCAGTGCTCACCCACTAGCGGGAGGTCTCAATGAGCAGTTCTTC
>-|-|TRBJ1-1|TRBV19
CASSIKGSGTEAFF
TGTGCCAGTAGTATTAAGGGGTCGGGCACTGAAGCTTTCTTT
>many|TRBD2|TRBJ2-1|TRBV25-1
CASSGTKGLVYNEQFF
TGTGCCAGCAGTGGTACCAAGGGACTAGTGTACAATGAGCAGTTCTTC
>many|TRBD2|TRBJ2-7|TRBV7-2
CASRLKGVAGENEQYF
TGTGCCAGCAGGCTCAAGGGAGTAGCGGGAGAGAACGAGCAGTACTTC
>many|TRBD1|TRBJ1-1|TRBV5-1
CASSGTGGEAFF
TGCGCCAGCAGCGGGACAGGGGGTGAAGCTTTCTTT